Shown below are 17 T cell receptor beta chains from a single sample sequenced in a study of shared clonotypes between healthy human individuals. TCRdb's copy holds only in-frame clones and misses some; the assay was immunoSEQ multiplex PCR. The sample lists about 2.4 million clones, just over 90% occurring once. Sequenced: naive CD4+ T cells sorted from blood. Subset specified: CD45RA+ positively selected. These receptor sequences come from a man younger than 35 in good health.

Remarks on this clone: Additional DNA sequences in this sample encode the identical CDR3. This rearrangement joins TRBV5-1 to TRBJ1-4; D is uncertain. The germline V gene encodes CDR1 SGHRS and CDR2 YFSETQ. This CDR3 contains 12 residues. The ends were cut back, 4 bases at V and 8 bases at J, with 9 bases in the middle. CDR3 in amino acids: CASSPGGEKLFF. The DNA of the CDR3 is TGCGCCAGCAGCCCCGGAGGGGAAAAACTGTTTTTT.

This chain links TRBV19 with TRBJ1-6; no clear D gene. The CDR3 contains 16 residues. Trimming cost V 4 bases and J 0 bases, with 10 bases left between them. Germline V gene sequence: CDR1 LNHDA, CDR2 SQIVND (reference sequence). CDR3 protein: CASSKSSGSYNSPLHF. Written as DNA, the CDR3 is TGTGCCAGTAGTAAGTCCTCCGGCTCCTATAATTCACCCCTCCACTTT.

The chain couples TRBV29-1 to TRBJ2-2; 10 positions agree with TRBD2. This CDR3 has 14 amino acids. Germline V gene lookup returns CDR1 SQVTM and CDR2 ANQGSEA. The CDR3, as DNA: TGCTTAAGAATGGCTAGCGGGAGTACCGGGGAGCTGTTTTTT. Translated: CLRMASGSTGELFF.

The chain uses TRBV19 and TRBJ2-7, with D possibly matching TRBD1 (5 bases). Germline-derived CDR1 and CDR2 are LNHDA and SQIVND (reference sequence). The CDR3 runs 15 residues. Between the trimmed V and J ends, which lost 4 bases and 3 bases, there was a span of 16 bases. CDR3 bases: TGTGCCAGTAGTACCGCGGCAGGGCTTGGCTACGAGCAGTACTTC. The encoded protein is CASSTAAGLGYEQYF.

As regards this clone: Germline and junction disagree at one end, which may indicate a read error. The CDR3 sequence is CASSEALQGTYGYTF. CDR3 nucleotides: TGTGCCAGCAGTGAAGCGCTACAGGGAACCTATGGCTACACCTTC. The J gene is TRBJ1-2, the V gene TRBV10-3; D possibly corresponds to TRBD1 (6 bases). The V gene's germline CDR1 is ENHRY and CDR2 SYGVKD. This CDR3 region has 15 residues.

The rearrangement joins TRBV28 to TRBJ1-2; TRBD1 might be the D (5 bases). The CDR3 covers 13 residues. In germline, CDR1 is MDHEN, CDR2 SYDVKM. The ends were cut back, 8 bases at V and 5 bases at J, with 15 bases in the middle. CDR3 DNA sequence: TGTGCCAGCGGGGGGAGACGGAGTTATGGCTACACCTTC. Translation: CASGGRRSYGYTF.

This chain's CDR3 is CASSLAGAQPGTQYF. CDR3 sequence (DNA): TGTGCCAGCAGCTTAGCGGGGGCCCAGCCAGGAACGCAGTATTTT. The V and J genes are TRBV7-9 and TRBJ2-3, with D possibly being TRBD1 (6 bases). CDR3 length: 15 residues. V lost 0 bases and J 9 bases, leaving 16 bases between the germline ends. CDR1 and CDR2 from the germline V gene are SEHNR and FQNEAQ (reference sequence).

Turning to this clone: Other DNA sequences in the same sample also yield this CDR3. The chain combines TRBV2 with TRBJ1-4; 11 nucleotides agree with TRBD1. V was pared by 6 bases and J by 8 bases, with 5 bases of the junction left unmatched. This CDR3 contains 14 residues. Germline V gives CDR1 SNHLY, CDR2 FYNNEI. For the CDR3, the DNA is TGTGCCAGCAGACCGGACAGGGGGCGCGAAAAACTGTTTTTT. Protein: CASRPDRGREKLFF.

As DNA, the CDR3 is TGTGCCAGCAGCTGGACTGGGACGGGCGAGCAGTACTTC. Protein: CASSWTGTGEQYF. The J gene is TRBJ2-7, the V gene TRBV7-9; D tentatively reads TRBD1 or TRBD2 (5 bases each). Trimming took off 4 bases at V and 6 bases at J, with 13 bases between the two ends. Per the germline V gene, CDR1 is SEHNR and CDR2 is FQNEAQ (reference sequence). The CDR3 runs 13 residues.

The chain has TRBV19 and TRBJ2-1; 9 bases fit TRBD2. Trimming at V came to 4 bases and at J to 6 bases, leaving 10 bases not matched to a gene. Germline CDR1 is LNHDA and CDR2 is SQIVND (reference sequence). The CDR3 has 16 residues. The CDR3 sequence: CASSKNWAGGLNEQFF. DNA of the CDR3: TGTGCCAGTAGTAAAAATTGGGCGGGAGGGCTCAATGAGCAGTTCTTC.

V gene TRBV5-6 combines with J gene TRBJ2-1; 15 bases fit TRBD2. CDR1 is SGHDT and CDR2 is YYEEEE in the germline V gene. There are 17 residues in the CDR3. V shed 4 bases and J 6 bases; nucleotides not matched to a gene: 8. The CDR3, as DNA: TGTGCCAGCAGCCCTCGGACTAGCGGGAGGGCGTTCAATGAGCAGTTCTTC. Its protein product is CASSPRTSGRAFNEQFF.

This chain links TRBV7-2 with TRBJ1-5; D is unclear. V gave up 5 bases and J gave up 4 bases, with 12 bases separating them. Germline CDR1 reads SGHTA; CDR2 reads FQGNSA. The CDR3 loop spans 14 amino acids. CDR3 DNA sequence: TGTGCCAGCAGCCGAGGACGGTTTAATCAGCCCCAGCATTTT. Translated: CASSRGRFNQPQHF.

The CDR3: CAWSPGLAVLTSYEQYF. The CDR3 DNA sequence: TGTGCCTGGAGTCCGGGACTAGCGGTTCTTACCTCCTACGAGCAGTACTTC. V usage is TRBV30 and J usage is TRBJ2-7; 11 nucleotides align to TRBD2. V lost 2 bases, J lost 0 bases, and 9 bases stayed unmatched. CDR1 is GTSNPN and CDR2 is SVGIG in the germline V gene (reference sequence). The CDR3 sequence is 17 residues long.

The chain combines TRBV2 with TRBJ1-1, with 7 bases that match TRBD1. From germline, CDR1 is SNHLY and CDR2 FYNNEI. Unmatched junction bases numbered 3, after V lost 4 bases and J lost 7 bases. CDR3 length equals 12 residues. The CDR3 DNA is TGTGCCAGCAGTGCCGGGACAGATGAAGCTTTCTTT. This encodes CASSAGTDEAFF.

V gene TRBV5-1 combines with J gene TRBJ2-2; the D gene is possibly TRBD1 (6 bases). Germline CDR1 is SGHRS and CDR2 is YFSETQ. The CDR3 runs 15 residues. V lost 4 bases and J lost 3, with 13 bases in between. The CDR3 is CASSPRQDDTGELFF. The CDR3 coding sequence is TGCGCCAGCAGCCCACGACAGGACGACACCGGGGAGCTGTTTTTT. The full variable domain, completed using reference TRBV5-1 and TRBJ2-2, is KAGVTQTPRYLIKTRGQQVTLSCSPISGHRSVSWYQQTPGQGLQFLFEYFSETQRNKGNFPGRFSGRQFSNSRSEMNVSTLELGDSALYLCASSPRQDDTGELFFGEGSRLTVL.

V gene TRBV5-1 combines with J gene TRBJ2-7, with D possibly called TRBD1 or TRBD2 (5 bases each). V shed 0 bases and J shed 5 bases, with 15 bases lying between them. CDR1 is SGHRS and CDR2 is YFSETQ in the germline V gene. The CDR3 covers 15 residues. CDR3 in DNA: TGCGCCAGCAGCTTGGCGGGGCATTTCGCCCACGAGCAGTACTTC. It encodes CASSLAGHFAHEQYF.

The CDR3 is CASSEDLAGERTYNEQFF. The CDR3 nucleotides read TGCGCCAGCAGTGAGGACCTAGCGGGAGAAAGGACCTACAATGAGCAGTTCTTC. The chain employs TRBV10-1 and TRBJ2-1, with 10 bases matching TRBD2. Germline-derived CDR1 and CDR2 are WNHNN and SYGVQD (reference sequence). The CDR3 length is 18 residues. After removal of 2 bases from V and 2 bases from J, the junction contained 9 bases not matched to a gene.